Listed below are T cell receptor beta chains from one sample, sequenced in a study of cytomegalovirus exposure and HLA in healthy donors. Assay: immunoSEQ multiplex PCR; the TCRdb copy retains only in-frame clones and omits some. Of approximately 150,000 clones in the sample, roughly 89% were seen once. The specimen was PBMCs. These receptors all come from a man between 18 and 29 years old in good health and CMV-seropositive. CDR3s leave out the opening cysteine and the closing phenylalanine or tryptophan.

V: TRBV28
J: TRBJ1-1
CDR3: ASSSLDRGEAF

V: TRBV11-3
J: TRBJ2-2
CDR3: ASSLGRLAGNTGELF

V: TRBV28
J: TRBJ1-2
CDR3: ASSLLFYGYT

V: TRBV30
J: TRBJ1-4
CDR3: AWSPWVKGETEKLF

V: TRBV30
J: TRBJ2-5
CDR3: AWNTGRGIETQY

V: TRBV11-3
J: TRBJ1-2
CDR3: ASSFGDREGYT

V: TRBV2
J: TRBJ1-3
CDR3: ASGGEKGQGMFGEVNGRNTIY

V: TRBV29-1
J: TRBJ2-3
CDR3: SVRSGKRANTDTQY

V: TRBV6-5
J: TRBJ1-1
CDR3: ASRPWDSRTEAF

V: TRBV2
J: TRBJ2-2
CDR3: ASSEIQGVGELF

V: TRBV27
J: TRBJ2-3
CDR3: ASSLSLPRSQFTDTQY

V: TRBV5-1
J: TRBJ2-7
CDR3: ASSLGANEQY

V: TRBV27
J: TRBJ2-4
CDR3: ASMEVAKNIQY

V: TRBV6-1
J: TRBJ1-2
CDR3: ATVGSGVYGYT

V: TRBV7-9
J: TRBJ1-3
CDR3: ASTLRPGIIGNTIY

V: TRBV7-9
J: TRBJ1-1
CDR3: ASSPFGPGGTEAF

V: TRBV11-2
J: TRBJ1-1
CDR3: ASSSLGQGAAFITEAF

V: TRBV28
J: TRBJ2-1
CDR3: ASSPLQASGNEQF

V: TRBV19
J: TRBJ2-2
CDR3: ASRTGTENTGELF

V: TRBV28
J: TRBJ2-5
CDR3: ASSLAGEGGETQY

V: TRBV4-1
J: TRBJ2-7
CDR3: ASSPVDWQSSYEQY

V: TRBV6-5
J: TRBJ2-1
CDR3: ASRTGLYNEQF

V: TRBV30
J: TRBJ2-5
CDR3: AWKRAGLADLKETQY

V: TRBV27
J: TRBJ2-7
CDR3: ASVRTGTSFYEQY

V: TRBV18
J: TRBJ1-2
CDR3: ASSLYTPYGQVLRGYT

V: TRBV7-9
J: TRBJ1-2
CDR3: ASSLGPPGYGYT

V: TRBV7-6
J: TRBJ1-5
CDR3: ASSALGRGAGQPQH

V: TRBV19
J: TRBJ2-2
CDR3: ASRVRTNTGELF